This T cell receptor (beta chain) was profiled in a study of T cell changes during pregnancy in multiple sclerosis. Trimming shortened V by 5 bases and J by 0 bases, and 14 bases separated the two germline ends. The CDR3 sequence is 16 residues long. Germline CDR1 SGHNT, CDR2 YYREEE (reference sequence). TCRdb keeps only in-frame clones here, not all; method: immunoSEQ multiplex PCR. This sample has about 68,000 clones; over 75% occur once, and the top ten carry approximately 1.5%. This chain connects TRBV5-4 to TRBJ1-4, with D perhaps matching TRBD1 (5 bases). The source material was peripheral blood, sampled in the third trimester of pregnancy. The clonotype was recovered from a female donor with multiple sclerosis, enrolled in a pregnancy study. The CDR3 DNA reads as TGTGCCAGCAGTTATAACCAGGGAACAACTAATGAAAAACTGTTTTTT. Translation gives CASSYNQGTTNEKLFF.